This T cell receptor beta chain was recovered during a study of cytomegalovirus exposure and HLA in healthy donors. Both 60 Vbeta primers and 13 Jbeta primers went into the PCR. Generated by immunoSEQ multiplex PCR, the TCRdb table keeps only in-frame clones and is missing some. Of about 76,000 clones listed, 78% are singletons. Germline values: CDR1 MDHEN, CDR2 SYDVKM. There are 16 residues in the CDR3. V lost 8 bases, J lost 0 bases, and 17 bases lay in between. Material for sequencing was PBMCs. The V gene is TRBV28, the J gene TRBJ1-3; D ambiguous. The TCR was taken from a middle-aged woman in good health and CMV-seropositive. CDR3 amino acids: CASANAGDTSGNTIYF. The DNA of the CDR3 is TGTGCCAGCGCAAACGCGGGAGATACCTCTGGAAACACCATATATTTT.